The 12 T cell receptor beta chains listed next were all sequenced from one sample in a study of molecular identifiers for immune sequencing clone quantification. TCRdb redid the calling of the PCR reads with MiXCR, one entry per CDR3 protein. The sample holds tens of thousands of distinct CDR3 sequences; 15% to 20% are singletons and the top ten take under 1.3%. The sequenced sample consisted of naive CD8+ T cells from blood, with Jurkat cell RNA spiked in. The sample's subset: FACS-sorted CD8+CD4-CCR7+CD45RA+ naive T cells. The receptors were gathered from a human donor in good health. Some libraries in this study had Jurkat cell RNA spiked in.

This clonotype was observed many times. The chain combines TRBV6-6 with TRBJ2-4, with D tentatively TRBD2 (6 bases). V lost 6 bases and J 6 bases, leaving 30 bases between the germline ends. Germline V CDR1 and CDR2: MNHNY, SVGAGI (reference sequence). The CDR3 loop spans 19 amino acids. CDR3 residues: CASSSPMGGYPPRTNIQYF. The CDR3 DNA reads TGTGCCAGCAGCTCACCCATGGGGGGTTACCCCCCCCGGACAAACATTCAGTACTTC.

This clonotype was found many times. The chain couples TRBV11-2 to TRBJ2-7; 16 bases align to TRBD2. The germline V gene has CDR1 SGHAT and CDR2 FQNNGV. The V segment lost 4 bases and the J segment 5 bases; nucleotides outside the gene matches: 8. This CDR3 contains 17 residues. The CDR3 protein is CASSWGTSGGASDEQYF. CDR3 bases: TGTGCCAGCAGCTGGGGGACTAGCGGGGGGGCCAGCGACGAGCAGTACTTC.

Ten or more counts support this clonotype. The chain uses TRBV13 and TRBJ1-1; no clear D gene. The V and J ends lost 4 bases and 11 bases respectively, with 17 bases between them. Germline CDR1 and CDR2: PRHDT and FYEKMQ (reference sequence). This CDR3 is built from 13 residues. This CDR3 reads CASSSRQPIGAFF. The CDR3 bases are TGTGCCAGCAGCTCCCGGCAGCCTATTGGGGCTTTCTTT.

The table lists this clonotype with many counts. The chain uses TRBV20-1 and TRBJ2-7, with TRBD2 matching over 8 bases. The junction had 18 bases not matched to a gene; V was cut back by 4 bases and J by 4 bases. This CDR3 region has 17 residues. In germline, CDR1 is DFQATT, CDR2 SNEGSKA (reference sequence). CDR3 in DNA: TGCAGTGCTACAACTTGGGAGGGATTAGTAGCGGGATACGAGCAGTACTTC. The encoded protein is CSATTWEGLVAGYEQYF.

The V call is TRBV11-3, the J call TRBJ2-7; D is ambiguous. Trimming removed 1 base at V and 4 bases at J, with 8 bases between. Germline V gene data show CDR1 as SGHNT and CDR2 as YENEEA. There are 13 residues in the CDR3. The DNA for the CDR3 is TGTGCCAGCAGCTTAGGCGGAGAGTACGAGCAGTACTTC. Protein sequence: CASSLGGEYEQYF.

This clonotype was counted at least ten times. The chain employs TRBV4-3 and TRBJ1-5; no clear D gene. CDR1 and CDR2 from the germline V gene are LGHNA and YSLEER. The CDR3 totals 15 residues. V gave up 0 bases and J gave up 0 bases, with 6 bases separating them. The CDR3 sequence is CASSQDSGSNQPQHF. The DNA for the CDR3 is TGCGCCAGCAGCCAAGACTCGGGTAGCAATCAGCCCCAGCATTTT.

In this sample, this clonotype turned up many times. This chain links TRBV12-3 or TRBV12-4 with TRBJ2-3; the D gene is possibly TRBD2 (6 bases). The CDR3 totals 14 residues. V lost 6 bases and J lost 0, with 10 bases in between. The CDR3 loop is CASSPTSSTDTQYF. The DNA of the CDR3 is TGTGCCAGCAGCCCGACTAGTAGCACAGATACGCAGTATTTT.

Many counts were recorded for this clonotype. The chain links TRBV29-1 to TRBJ1-2; no definite D call. V was clipped by 0 bases and J by 5 bases, with 10 bases between them. Germline CDR1 is SQVTM and CDR2 is ANQGSEA. CDR3 length: 13 residues. CDR3 residues: CSVEDLSGYGYTF. CDR3 DNA sequence: TGCAGCGTTGAAGATCTGTCCGGATATGGCTACACCTTC.

The sample holds a few counts of this clonotype. This rearrangement joins TRBV3-1 to TRBJ2-1; D is ambiguous. The V end lost 1 base, the J end lost 3 bases, and 10 bases lay between the germline ends. The V gene's germline CDR1 is LGHDT and CDR2 YNNKEL (reference sequence). The CDR3 is made up of 15 amino acids. The chain's CDR3 is CASSQGNPLYNEQFF. The CDR3 DNA reads as TGTGCCAGCAGCCAAGGGAACCCCCTCTACAATGAGCAGTTCTTC.

This clonotype was recorded many times. The chain carries TRBV28 and TRBJ2-6; 8 bases align to TRBD1. The CDR3 totals 15 residues. Germline V gene sequence: CDR1 MDHEN, CDR2 SYDVKM. V lost 5 bases, J lost 2 bases, and 2 bases stayed unmatched. This CDR3 is CASSLTGAGANVLTF. DNA for the CDR3: TGTGCCAGCAGTCTGACAGGGGCTGGGGCCAACGTCCTGACTTTC.

This clonotype was counted at least ten times. The genes are TRBV6-2 or TRBV6-3 and TRBJ1-1; no clear D gene. This CDR3 contains 17 residues. Deletions cut 0 bases from V and 0 bases from J, with 14 bases between. CDR1 is MNHEY and CDR2 is SVGEGT in the germline V gene. The CDR3 loop reads CASSYSRVAPMNTEAFF. Here the CDR3 DNA reads TGTGCCAGCAGTTACTCGCGGGTGGCGCCGATGAACACTGAAGCTTTCTTT.

This clonotype was counted ten times or more. The gene calls are TRBV20-1 and TRBJ2-5; 9 bases align to TRBD2. The CDR3 length is 16 residues. Trimming took 0 bases from V and 2 from J; bases not matched to a gene: 7. Per germline, CDR1 DFQATT and CDR2 SNEGSKA (reference sequence). The CDR3 region is CSARERGGQSQETQYF. The CDR3 DNA reads as TGCAGTGCTAGAGAGCGGGGGGGCCAATCTCAAGAGACCCAGTACTTC.